This TCR beta chain was sequenced in a study of blood T cell repertoires in COVID-19. Study as a whole: The United States, Italy and Spain provided the acute and convalescent COVID-19 samples. From T cells, B-cell-depleted T cells, or PBMCs came the material, which was cDNA or gDNA.

Germline V gene sequence: CDR1 MNHEY, CDR2 SVGAGI. J gave up 1 base and V 6 bases, and 6 bases lay outside the gene matches. The CDR3 has 15 amino acids. Original processing methods: For nucleated cells, counts were estimated from reference gene primer amplification. Libraries were prepared by immunoSEQ multiplex PCR; TCRdb keeps only in-frame clonotypes and omits some of them. V and J calls and clone size are given by that table; D and trimming were obtained from the DNA. The data hold 85,000 to 100,000 clones, with less than 85% observed a single time. The sequence was obtained from a woman in her fifties or sixties with acute or convalescent COVID-19. Sequencing was performed on peripheral blood. This sequence joins TRBV6-5 and TRBJ1-1; TRBD1 agrees at 9 bases. Here the CDR3 reads CASSPGTGRNTEAFF. CDR3 bases: TGTGCCAGCAGCCCCGGGACAGGGCGGAACACTGAAGCTTTCTTT.